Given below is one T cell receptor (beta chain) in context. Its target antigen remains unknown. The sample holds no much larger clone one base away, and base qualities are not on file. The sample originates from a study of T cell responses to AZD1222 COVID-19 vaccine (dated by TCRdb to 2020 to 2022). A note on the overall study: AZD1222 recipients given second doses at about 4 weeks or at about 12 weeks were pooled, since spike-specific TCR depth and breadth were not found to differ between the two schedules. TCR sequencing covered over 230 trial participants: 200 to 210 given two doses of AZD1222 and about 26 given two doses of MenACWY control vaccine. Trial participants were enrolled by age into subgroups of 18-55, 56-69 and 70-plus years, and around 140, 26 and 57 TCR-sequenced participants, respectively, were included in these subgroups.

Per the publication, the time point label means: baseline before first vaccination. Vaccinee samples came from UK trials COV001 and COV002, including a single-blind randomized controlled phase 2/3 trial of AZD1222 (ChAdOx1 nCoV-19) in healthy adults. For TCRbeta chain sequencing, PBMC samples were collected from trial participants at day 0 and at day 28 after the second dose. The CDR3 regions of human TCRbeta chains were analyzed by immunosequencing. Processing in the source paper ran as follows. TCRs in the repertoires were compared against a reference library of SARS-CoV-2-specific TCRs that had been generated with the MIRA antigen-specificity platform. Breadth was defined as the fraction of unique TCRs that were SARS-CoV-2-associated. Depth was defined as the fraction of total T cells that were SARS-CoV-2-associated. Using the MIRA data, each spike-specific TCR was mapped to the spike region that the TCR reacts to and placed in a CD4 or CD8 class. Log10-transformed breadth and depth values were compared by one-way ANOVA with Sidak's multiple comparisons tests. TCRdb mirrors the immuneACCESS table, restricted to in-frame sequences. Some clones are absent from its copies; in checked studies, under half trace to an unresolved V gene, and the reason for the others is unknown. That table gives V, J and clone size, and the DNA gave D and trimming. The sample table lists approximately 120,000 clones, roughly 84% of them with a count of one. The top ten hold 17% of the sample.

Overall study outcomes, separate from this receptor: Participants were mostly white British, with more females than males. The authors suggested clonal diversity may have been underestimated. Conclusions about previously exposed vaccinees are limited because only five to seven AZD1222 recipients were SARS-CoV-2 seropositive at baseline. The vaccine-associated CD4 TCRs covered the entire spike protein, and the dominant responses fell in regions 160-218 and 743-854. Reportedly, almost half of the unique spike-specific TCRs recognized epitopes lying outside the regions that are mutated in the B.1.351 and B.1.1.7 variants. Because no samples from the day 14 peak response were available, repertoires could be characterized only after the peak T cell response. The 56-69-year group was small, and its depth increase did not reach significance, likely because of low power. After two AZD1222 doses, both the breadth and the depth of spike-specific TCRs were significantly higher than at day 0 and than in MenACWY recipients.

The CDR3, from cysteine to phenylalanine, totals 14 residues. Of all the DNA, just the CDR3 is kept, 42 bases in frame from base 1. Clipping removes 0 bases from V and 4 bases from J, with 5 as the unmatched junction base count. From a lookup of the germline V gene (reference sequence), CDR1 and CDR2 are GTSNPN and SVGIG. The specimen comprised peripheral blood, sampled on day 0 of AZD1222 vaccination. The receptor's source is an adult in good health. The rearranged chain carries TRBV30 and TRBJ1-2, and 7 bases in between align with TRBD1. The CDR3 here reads CAWSVGQQIYGYTF. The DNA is TGTGCCTGGAGTGTGGGACAGCAGATCTATGGCTACACCTTC.